This section outlines one T cell receptor (beta chain) sequence together with its context. Germline lookup yields CDR1 SGHVS and CDR2 FNYEAQ. V gave up 2 bases and J gave up 1 base, with 5 bases separating them. The CDR3 consists of 14 residues. The data derive from a study of T cells after posttransplantation cyclophosphamide. The protocol was immunoSEQ multiplex PCR, while the TCRdb copy is restricted to in-frame clones and leaves out a portion. Sampling found 25,000 to 30,000 clones, none seen once. This chain connects TRBV7-6 to TRBJ1-4; perhaps TRBD1 as D (5 bases). Sequenced sample: PBMCs. The sequence came from a woman in her sixties in good health, CMV-negative, and a related stem cell transplant donor. The CDR3 DNA sequence: TGTGCCAGCAGCTTACAGGGAACTAATGAAAAACTGTTTTTT. This translates into CASSLQGTNEKLFF.